This entry is about one T cell receptor (beta chain). Its target antigen remains unknown. The record has no base qualities; no much larger clone is one base away. The sample originates from a study of T cells in localized non-small cell lung cancer (dated by TCRdb to 2019 to 2021). Regarding the study in general: T cell repertoires of 200 to 250 early-stage NSCLC patients were analyzed, with tumors being compared against uninvolved tumor-adjacent lungs. The cohort was made up of 236 treatment-naive NSCLC patients whose localized lung tumors had been resected. NSCLC patients had a mean age of around 70 years, and 129 were male and over 85 female. Beyond this particular receptor, the publication reports: Multi-region tumor sequencing was not performed, so intratumor heterogeneity could not be excluded. Because the study design was exploratory, TCR variables were selected using unadjusted p-values without false-discovery rate correction. A median of around 50 of the top 100 tumor clones turned up in the paired uninvolved adjacent lung, and approximately 30 of those clones also ranked among the top 100 of that same adjacent lung. Longer overall survival was associated with higher T cell density in blood, whereas shorter survival was associated with higher clonality in adjacent lung. Uninvolved tumor-adjacent lung showed the highest T cell clonality, higher than tumor, which suggests more focused antigenic responses in the uninvolved tumor-adjacent lung.

At diagnosis, tumor, uninvolved tumor-adjacent lung and peripheral blood were collected and then preserved as a mix of FFPE and fresh-frozen material. For TCR repertoire profiling, the blood samples were analyzed as peripheral blood mononuclear cells. CDR1 and CDR2 (MNHEY, SVGAGI) derive from the germline V gene. V is pared back by 0 bases and J by 4 bases, with 15 bases lying between the germline termini. From cysteine to phenylalanine, the CDR3 is 16 amino acids long. Of all the DNA, just the CDR3 is kept, 48 bases in frame from base 1. TCR beta CDR3 regions were sequenced from DNA using the immunoSEQ Assay. The source study handled its data this way. To compute T cell density, TCR beta template counts were normalized to usable DNA, which was estimated by amplifying housekeeping genes. Richness was estimated with the preseqR package, extrapolating to 400,000 templates for PBMC samples and 120,000 templates for tissue samples. Clonality was defined as one minus Pielou's evenness. Tissue-enriched TCRs were identified through differential abundance testing performed on productive amino-acid clonotypes, with a minimum total count of 5 and an alpha of 0.1. The Jaccard Index and the Morisita Overlap Index were used to measure how much the repertoires overlapped between compartments. GLIPH grouped TCR beta CDR3s together with public tetramer-defined viral CDR3s, and a viral motif had to include at least three viral sequences and also show V-gene enrichment. In its TCRdb copy, this immuneACCESS table keeps in-frame sequences only and misses some clones. Where compared with another copy, unresolved V genes explain less than half of these, and the others have no known cause. The V and J calls and the clone size are those of that table, but D and trimming were determined from the DNA. In this sample the table shows 9,500 to 11,000 clones, around 82% of which occur a single time. The ten largest account for about 20% of the sample.

Sample: peripheral blood mononuclear cells, taken before any cancer treatment. Rearrangement joined TRBV6-5 to TRBJ1-1, and TRBD1 may be the D gene, going by 6 matching bases. This receptor was taken from an older female donor with stage II lung adenocarcinoma. The CDR3 protein: CASSYSMGAWATEAFF. The DNA sequence reads TGTGCCAGCAGTTACTCGATGGGGGCCTGGGCCACTGAAGCTTTCTTT.